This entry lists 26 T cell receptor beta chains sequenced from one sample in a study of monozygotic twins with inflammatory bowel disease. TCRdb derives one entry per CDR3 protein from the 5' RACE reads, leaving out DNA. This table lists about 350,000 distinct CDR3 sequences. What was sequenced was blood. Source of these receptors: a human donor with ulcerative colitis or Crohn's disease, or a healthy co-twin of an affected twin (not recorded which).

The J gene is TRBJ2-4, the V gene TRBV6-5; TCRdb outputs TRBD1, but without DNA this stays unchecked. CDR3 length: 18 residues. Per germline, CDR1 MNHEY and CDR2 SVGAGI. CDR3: CASSYSGTGGIAKNIQYF.

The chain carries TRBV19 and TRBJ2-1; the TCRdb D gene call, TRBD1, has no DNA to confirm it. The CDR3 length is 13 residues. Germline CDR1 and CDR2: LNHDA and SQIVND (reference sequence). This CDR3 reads CASRGGQTNEQFF. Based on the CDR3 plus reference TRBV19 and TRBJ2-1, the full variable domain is DGGITQSPKYLFRKEGQNVTLSCEQNLNHDAMYWYRQDPGQGLRLIYYSQIVNDFQKGDIAEGYSVSREKKESFPLTVTSAQKNPTAFYLCASRGGQTNEQFFGPGTRLTVL.

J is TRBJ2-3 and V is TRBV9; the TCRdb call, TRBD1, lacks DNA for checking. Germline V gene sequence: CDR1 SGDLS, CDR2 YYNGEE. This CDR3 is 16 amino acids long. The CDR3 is CASSFPGTGAADTQYF. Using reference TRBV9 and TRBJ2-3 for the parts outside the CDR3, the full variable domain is DSGVTQTPKHLITATGQRVTLRCSPRSGDLSVYWYQQSLDQGLQFLIQYYNGEERAKGNILERFSAQQFPDLHSELNLSSLELGDSALYFCASSFPGTGAADTQYFGPGTRLTVL.

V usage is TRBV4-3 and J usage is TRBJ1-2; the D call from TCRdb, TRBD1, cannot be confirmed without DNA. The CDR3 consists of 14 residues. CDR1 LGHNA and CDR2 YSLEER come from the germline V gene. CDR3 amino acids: CASSQEMQGYGYTF.

CDR3 sequence reads: CATTLGRSNSPLHF. The rearrangement joins TRBV2 to TRBJ1-6. The CDR3 length is 14 residues. The germline CDR1 and CDR2 sequences are SNHLY and FYNNEI.

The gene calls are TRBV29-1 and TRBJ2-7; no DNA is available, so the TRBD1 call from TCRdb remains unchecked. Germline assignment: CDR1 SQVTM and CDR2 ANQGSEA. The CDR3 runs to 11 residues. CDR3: CSVSRGDEQYF.

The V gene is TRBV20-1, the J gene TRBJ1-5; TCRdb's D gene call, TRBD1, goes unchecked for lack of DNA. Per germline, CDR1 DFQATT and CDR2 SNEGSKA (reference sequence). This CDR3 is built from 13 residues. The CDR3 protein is CSAPTGLDQPQHF.

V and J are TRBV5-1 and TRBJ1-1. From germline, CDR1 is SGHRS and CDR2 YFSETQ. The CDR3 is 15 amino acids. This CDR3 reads CASSLNEGSYTEAFF.

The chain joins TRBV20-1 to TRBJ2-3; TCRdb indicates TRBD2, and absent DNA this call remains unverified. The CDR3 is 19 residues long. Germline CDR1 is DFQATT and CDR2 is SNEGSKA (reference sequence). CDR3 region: CSASLTSGRIGGPTDTQYF.

The CDR3 sequence is CASSQEGYRSGANVLTF. The V and J genes are TRBV4-1 and TRBJ2-6. The CDR3 sequence is 17 residues long. Germline V gives CDR1 MGHRA, CDR2 YSYEKL.

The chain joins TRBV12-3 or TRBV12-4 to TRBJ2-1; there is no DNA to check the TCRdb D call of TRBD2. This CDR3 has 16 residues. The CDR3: CASSRRGGLSYNEQFF.

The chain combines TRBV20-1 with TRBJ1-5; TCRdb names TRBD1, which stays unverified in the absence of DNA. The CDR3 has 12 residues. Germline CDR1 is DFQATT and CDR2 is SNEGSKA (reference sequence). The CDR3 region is CSASPGNQPQHF.

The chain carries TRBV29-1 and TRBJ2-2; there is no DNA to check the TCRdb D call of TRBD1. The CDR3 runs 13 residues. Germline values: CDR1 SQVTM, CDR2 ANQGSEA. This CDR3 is CSVGTKNTGELFF.

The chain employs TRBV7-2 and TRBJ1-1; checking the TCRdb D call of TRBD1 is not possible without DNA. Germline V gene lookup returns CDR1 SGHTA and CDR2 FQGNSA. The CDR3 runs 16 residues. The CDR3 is CASSLGLPGGNTEAFF.

The CDR3 loop reads CASSPWTGILSEQYF. The chain employs TRBV9 and TRBJ2-7; TCRdb lists TRBD1, though no DNA is available to test this call. Germline V CDR1 and CDR2: SGDLS, YYNGEE. The CDR3 is 15 amino acids.

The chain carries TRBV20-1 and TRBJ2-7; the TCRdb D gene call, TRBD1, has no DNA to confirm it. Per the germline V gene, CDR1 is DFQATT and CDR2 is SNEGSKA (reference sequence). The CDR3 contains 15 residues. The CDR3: CSARDPSGGDYEQYF.

The CDR3 is CSADEDRNTDTQYF. This rearrangement joins TRBV20-1 to TRBJ2-3; TCRdb's D call, TRBD1, is unchecked because there is no DNA. The CDR3 consists of 14 residues. CDR1 is DFQATT and CDR2 is SNEGSKA in the germline V gene (reference sequence).

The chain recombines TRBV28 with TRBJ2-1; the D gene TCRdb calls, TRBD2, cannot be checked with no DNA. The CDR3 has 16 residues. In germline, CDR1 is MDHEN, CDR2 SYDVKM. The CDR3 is CASSLWTSGADNEQFF.

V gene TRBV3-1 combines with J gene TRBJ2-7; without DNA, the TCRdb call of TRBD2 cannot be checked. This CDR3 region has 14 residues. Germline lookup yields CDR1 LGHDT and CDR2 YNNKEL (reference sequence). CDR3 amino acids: CASSQFPGGMAQYF.

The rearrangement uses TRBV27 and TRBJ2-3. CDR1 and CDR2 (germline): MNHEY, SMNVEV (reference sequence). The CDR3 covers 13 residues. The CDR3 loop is CASSLGLTDTQYF.

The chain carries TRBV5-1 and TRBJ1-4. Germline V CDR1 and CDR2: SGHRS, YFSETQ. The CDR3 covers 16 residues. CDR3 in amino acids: CASSSRVSGGKEKLFF. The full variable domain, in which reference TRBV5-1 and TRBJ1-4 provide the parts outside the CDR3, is KAGVTQTPRYLIKTRGQQVTLSCSPISGHRSVSWYQQTPGQGLQFLFEYFSETQRNKGNFPGRFSGRQFSNSRSEMNVSTLELGDSALYLCASSSRVSGGKEKLFFGSGTQLSVL.

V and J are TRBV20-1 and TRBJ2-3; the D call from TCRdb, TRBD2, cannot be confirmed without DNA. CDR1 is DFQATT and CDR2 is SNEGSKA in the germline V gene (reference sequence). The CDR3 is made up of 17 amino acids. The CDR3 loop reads CSARDRRGGGELDTQYF.

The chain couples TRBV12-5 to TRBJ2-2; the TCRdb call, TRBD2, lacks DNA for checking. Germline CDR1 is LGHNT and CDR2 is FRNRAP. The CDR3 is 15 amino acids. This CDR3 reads CASGEPLYTTGELFF.

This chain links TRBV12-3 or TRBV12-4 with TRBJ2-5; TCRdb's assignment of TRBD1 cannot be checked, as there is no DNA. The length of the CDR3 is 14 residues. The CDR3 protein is CASTPARGQETQYF.

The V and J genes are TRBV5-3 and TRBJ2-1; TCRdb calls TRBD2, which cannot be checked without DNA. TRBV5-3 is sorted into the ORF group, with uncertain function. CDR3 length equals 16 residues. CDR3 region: CARSLPVRPPENEQFF.

Here the CDR3 reads CSARDDILSAFF. This rearrangement joins TRBV20-1 to TRBJ1-1. Per the germline V gene, CDR1 is DFQATT and CDR2 is SNEGSKA (reference sequence). The CDR3 contains 12 residues.